This TCR beta chain was recorded in a study of beta chain features in type 1 diabetes listed by TCRdb under 2018. Study-level background: Mean age, gender distribution, total cell number and subset yield were not different between patients and healthy donors. A total of 107,917,701 sorted cells were examined across all samples, and RNA yield correlated strongly with the number of cells per subset. In the study, recently diagnosed type 1 diabetes patients and matched healthy donors were compared on the TCRB repertoires of their sorted circulating CD4+ T cell subsets. Whereas all 30 or so donors provided naive and central memory subsets, regulatory and stem cell-like memory subsets were isolated from just 8 patients and about 8 healthy donors. What the work shows at the level of the full study, not this receptor alone: HLA sub-analyses involved small numbers of individuals, so any influence of HLA type on TCRB rearrangement remained unresolved. Shorter templates might be favored by PCR, yet because patient and control samples were amplified and corrected together, any such skew would affect both groups equally. Type 1 diabetes patients showed a moderate but significant shortening of TCRB CDR3 length in all four CD4+ subsets. The naive, central memory and regulatory TCRB repertoires appeared to resemble one another more closely among patients than among healthy donors. Fewer insertions and more nucleotide deletions at VDJ recombination sites were observed in patients with type 1 diabetes, implying thymic rearrangement abnormalities. Sequencing cDNA rather than genomic DNA could over-represent highly expressing activated cells, although activation and CD3 levels did not differ between groups.

According to the germline V gene, CDR1 reads SGHTS and CDR2 reads YDEGEE. The cysteine opens and the phenylalanine closes a CDR3 of 17 amino acids. CDR3 DNA is the only sequence kept; it has 51 bases, read in frame from the first base. At the junction V is shortened by 4 bases and J by 3 bases, with 20 bases in between. All of the isolated RNA was reverse transcribed with the High Capacity cDNA Reverse Transcription Kit, so expressed TCRB transcripts were sequenced. Deep immunoSEQ sequencing was performed on naive, central memory and regulatory T cell samples, with an average of roughly 3.6 million total reads per sample. After sorted cells were lysed in RLT buffer, RNA was extracted with DNase-treated RNeasy Micro or Mini kits, with the choice depending on cell number. To prevent cross-contamination, every cell subset was processed on its own, while patient and healthy donor samples were processed together. TCRB sequences were amplified from cDNA with the immunoSEQ multiplex PCR, producing 87-bp fragments spanning the CDR3 region. Amplicons were sequenced on the Illumina HiSeq platform. The paper's processing steps were these. PCR bias was computationally corrected using synthetic template baselines, reads within Hamming distance 2 were collapsed, and singletons that could not be merged were discarded. Reads were aligned to IMGT to assign V, D and J genes, CDR3 length, and insertions or deletions at six rearrangement sites. Clonotype counts were normalized to sorted cell number within each subset before computing true diversity and Gini coefficients with the tcR R package. The overlap coefficient, calculated on TCRB nucleotide sequences, was used to measure repertoire sharing. TCRdb mirrors the immuneACCESS table, restricted to in-frame sequences. Some clones are absent from its copies; in checked studies, under half trace to an unresolved V gene, and the reason for the others is unknown. That table supplies the V and J calls and clone size; D and trimming were determined from the DNA. Here the sample has more than 20,000 clones; 55% to 75% occur a single time. The ten largest clones capture roughly 2.2% of the sample.

To note about this clone: Its antigen remains unidentified. Per-nucleotide qualities are absent, and no much larger clonotype sits a single base away.

Each donor gave one peripheral blood draw, averaging roughly 100 mL, which was collected into heparinised tubes. Naive, central memory, regulatory and stem cell-like memory CD4+ T cells were sorted on a BD FACSAria II using a panel including CD45RO, CCR7, CD25, CD127, CD95 and CD27. Purity was above 95% for every sorted population. PBMCs were isolated immediately by Lymphoprep density gradient centrifugation and stained directly without culture. So that batch effects would be minimized, each experiment stained and sorted samples in pairs, pairing one healthy donor with one patient. The chain is assembled from TRBV5-8 and TRBJ2-1, with TRBD1 tentatively as D gene (6 bases match). Sequencing was carried out using Tregs from blood. In light of the paper, this sample's cell subset or site label describes: regulatory CD4+ T cells. The sequence was collected from a woman in her forties in good health. The base sequence is TGTGCCAGCAGCAATTGGGCTGGGGGCAATTTCTACAATGAGCAGTTCTTC. It is translated as CASSNWAGGNFYNEQFF.